The entry below gives a single TCR beta chain sequence along with its context. Its antigen is currently unknown. These data belong to a study of T cells after yellow fever vaccination. Findings and caveats of the study: Only a small proportion of the clonotypes turned up in both the CD4 and the CD8 compartments, likely arising from convergent recombination. Within FACS-sorted repertoires, abundant clonotypes contaminating from the bulk population could be present. A weaker but faster secondary response was observed, peaking on day 5 versus 15.

This CDR3 is built from 17 residues. V shed 7 bases and J 0 bases; nucleotides not matched to a gene: 12. Germline loops: CDR1 MDHEN, CDR2 SYDVKM. The study made its TCR cDNA through 5'RACE template switching. That step introduced a universal primer site along with UMIs. TCRdb passed the 5' RACE reads through MiXCR, listing each CDR3 protein once. The table has just under 600,000 distinct CDR3 sequences, about 14% seen once. Sequenced here: PBMCs, sampled on the day of the yellow fever booster vaccination. The chain couples TRBV28 to TRBJ2-4, with 7 bases fitting TRBD1. The receptor was isolated from a man aged 25-45 years who received the YFV17D yellow fever vaccine. The CDR3 DNA reads TGTGCCAGCACCCCCCCGGGACAGAATCTAGCCAAAAACATTCAGTACTTC. Translating gives CASTPPGQNLAKNIQYF. Based on the CDR3 plus reference TRBV28 and TRBJ2-4, the full variable domain is DVKVTQSSRYLVKRTGEKVFLECVQDMDHENMFWYRQDPGLGLRLIYFSYDVKMKEKGDIPEGYSVSREKKERFSLILESASTNQTSMYLCASTPPGQNLAKNIQYFGAGTRLSVL.